This T cell receptor beta chain was recovered during a study of cytomegalovirus exposure and HLA in healthy donors. PCR was performed using 60 Vbeta and 13 Jbeta primers. Clones were read by immunoSEQ multiplex PCR, and TCRdb kept only the in-frame ones, dropping some. The sample has 65,000 to 90,000 clones; the top ten hold approximately 2.7%. Trimming at V came to 0 bases and at J to 2 bases, leaving 10 bases not matched to a gene. CDR1 and CDR2 (germline): LGHNA, YNFKEQ. The CDR3 is 17 residues long. These donors counted as nominally healthy when sampled, but unrecorded immune exposures were likely.

The TCR was taken from a man in his forties in good health and CMV-seronegative. The V and J genes are TRBV4-2 and TRBJ2-7; 7 positions agree with TRBD2. Sequencing was performed on PBMCs. CDR3 bases: TGTGCCAGCAGCCAAGAGTTCAGCGGGGAAGAGCCCTACGAGCAGTACTTC. Its protein is CASSQEFSGEEPYEQYF.